This T cell receptor (beta chain) is from a study of identical twins. Whole-study results and caveats: Excess sharing between twins was weaker in beta out-of-frame sequences. Conclusions leaned on cross-sectional statistical analysis and did not track the same donors over time.

TCRdb reprocessed the 5' RACE reads with MiXCR, giving one entry per CDR3 protein. The sample yields 450,000 to 600,000 distinct CDR3 sequences, under 25% seen once. Turning to this clonotype: Antigen unknown.

Looked up from germline, CDR1 is WNHNN and CDR2 is SYGVQD (reference sequence). This CDR3 spans 14 amino acids. V dropped 4 bases and J dropped 5 bases, with 11 bases sitting between them. The data were also submitted as part of a second study, on yellow fever vaccine responses in identical twins. That investigation notes: Reportedly, the response of twins' T cells to the vaccine seemed partly convergent, partly personalized.

This clonotype was sampled from a woman aged 18-30 years in good health. Sequencing used CD4+ T cells sorted from blood. V gene TRBV10-1 combines with J gene TRBJ2-2; D may be TRBD1 (6 bases). In DNA form, the CDR3 reads TGCGCCAGCAGTGGAGACAGGAAAACCGGGGAGCTGTTTTTT. This sequence encodes CASSGDRKTGELFF.